The next 28 T cell receptor beta chains were all read from a single sample in a study of patients and donors after allogeneic stem cell transplantation (TCRdb year 2020). Libraries were built with RT-PCR. Sequencing was carried out with a NextSeq 550. Clones were called with MiXCR by TCRdb after fastp trimmed the public reads at Q25, and only in-frame beta chains were retained. Rows merge per CDR3 protein into single entries with the most common DNA and genes. In this sample the table shows more than 850,000 distinct CDR3 sequences, more than 15% of which occur a single time. The ten largest clones take up roughly 6.4% of the sample. Source material: blood, either unsorted or a sorted T cell fraction (not recorded which). The origin of the receptors is a human donor who was either an allogeneic HSCT recipient or a stem cell or donor lymphocyte infusion donor (not recorded which). It is not recorded whose cells these are; they may come from a transplant donor.

The chain carries TRBV5-5 and TRBJ2-1; 10 positions match TRBD1. With 4 bases clipped from V and 7 bases from J, the junction kept 11 bases outside the gene matches. The CDR3 loop spans 16 amino acids. Germline V CDR1 and CDR2: SGHKS, YYEKEE (reference sequence). The CDR3 bases are TGTGCCAGCAGCACAACCGGGACAGGGGTTAGGAATGAGCAGTTCTTC. Protein product: CASSTTGTGVRNEQFF. Full variable domain (outside the CDR3, taken from reference TRBV5-5 and TRBJ2-1): DAGVTQSPTHLIKTRGQQVTLRCSPISGHKSVSWYQQVLGQGPQFIFQYYEKEERGRGNFPDRFSARQFPNYSSELNVNALLLGDSALYLCASSTTGTGVRNEQFFGPGTRLTVL.

This clonotype has more than one count but fewer than ten. This chain joins TRBV7-2 and TRBJ1-6; D perhaps matches TRBD1 (6 bases). Germline V gene lookup returns CDR1 SGHTA and CDR2 FQGNSA. CDR3 size: 14 residues. The V end was cut by 1 base, the J end by 13 bases, with 14 bases between. In DNA form, the CDR3 reads TGTGCCAGCAGCTTAGGGCAGGGGACTTCCCCCCTCCACTTT. It specifies CASSLGQGTSPLHF.

This clonotype was counted many times. The gene calls are TRBV12-3 or TRBV12-4 and TRBJ1-1; no reliable D call. This CDR3 region has 15 residues. The V gene lost 6 bases and the J gene lost 0 bases, with 14 bases spanning the gap. CDR3 sequence reads: CASRESDGMNTEAFF. As DNA, the CDR3 is TGTGCCAGCAGGGAAAGCGACGGAATGAACACTGAAGCTTTCTTT.

V usage is TRBV20-1 and J usage is TRBJ2-7; D is perhaps TRBD2 (6 bases). Trimming left V 3 bases short and J 6 bases short, with 9 bases between. This CDR3 has 11 residues. Germline V gene data show CDR1 as DFQATT and CDR2 as SNEGSKA (reference sequence). CDR3 in amino acids: CSASQGGEQYF. For the CDR3, the DNA is TGCAGTGCTAGCCAGGGAGGCGAGCAGTACTTC.

V gene TRBV7-2 combines with J gene TRBJ2-7, with no clear D. The CDR3 runs 13 residues. In germline, CDR1 is SGHTA, CDR2 FQGNSA. Trimming cost V 1 base and J 2 bases, with 6 bases left between them. This CDR3 reads CASSLERTYEQYF. CDR3 sequence (DNA): TGTGCCAGCAGCTTAGAGAGGACCTACGAGCAGTACTTC. Using reference TRBV7-2 and TRBJ2-7 for the parts outside the CDR3, the full variable domain is GAGVSQSPSNKVTEKGKDVELRCDPISGHTALYWYRQSLGQGLEFLIYFQGNSAPDKSGLPSDRFSAERTGGSVSTLTIQRTQQEDSAVYLCASSLERTYEQYFGPGTRLTVT.

The chain couples TRBV18 to TRBJ2-1; 7 positions agree with TRBD1. There are 17 residues in the CDR3. V was pared by 6 bases and J by 9 bases, with 20 bases of the junction left unmatched. Germline-derived CDR1 and CDR2 are KGHSH and LQKENI. The CDR3 reads CASSHGQAPVVGGEQFF. The CDR3, as DNA: TGTGCCAGCTCCCATGGACAGGCCCCGGTTGTTGGTGGTGAGCAGTTCTTC. The whole variable domain, filled in from reference TRBV18 and TRBJ2-1, reads NAGVMQNPRHLVRRRGQEARLRCSPMKGHSHVYWYRQLPEEGLKFMVYLQKENIIDESGMPKERFSAEFPKEGPSILRIQQVVRGDSAAYFCASSHGQAPVVGGEQFFGPGTRLTVL.

The chain joins TRBV20-1 to TRBJ1-2; TRBD1 matches 7 bases. The CDR3 sequence is 15 residues long. J was trimmed by 0 bases and V by 6 bases; bases with no gene match: 10. CDR1 is DFQATT, CDR2 SNEGSKA, per germline (reference sequence). The chain's CDR3 is CSAEGTVLANYGYTF. For the CDR3, the DNA is TGCAGTGCAGAAGGGACAGTTCTCGCTAACTATGGCTACACCTTC.

This rearrangement joins TRBV19 to TRBJ2-7; the D is unclear. The CDR3 is 13 residues long. The germline V gene encodes CDR1 LNHDA and CDR2 SQIVND (reference sequence). Between the trimmed V and J ends, which lost 0 bases and 3 bases, there was a span of 6 bases. Here the CDR3 reads CASSIDGNYEQYF. The CDR3 DNA follows: TGTGCCAGTAGTATAGACGGTAACTACGAGCAGTACTTC. The whole variable domain, remainder taken from reference TRBV19 and TRBJ2-7, is DGGITQSPKYLFRKEGQNVTLSCEQNLNHDAMYWYRQDPGQGLRLIYYSQIVNDFQKGDIAEGYSVSREKKESFPLTVTSAQKNPTAFYLCASSIDGNYEQYFGPGTRLTVT.

This clonotype was seen only a few times. Its ends do not fully match the called genes, so a read error is possible. The V gene is TRBV2, the J gene TRBJ1-3; TRBD1 matches at 10 bases. Germline lookup yields CDR1 SNHLY and CDR2 FYNNEI. The CDR3 extends over 15 amino acids. The DNA for the CDR3 is TGTGCCAGCACTGAAGGGACAGGGGCTGGAAACACCATATATTTT. This gives the protein CASTEGTGAGNTIYF. Full variable domain (rest looked up from reference TRBV2 and TRBJ1-3): EPEVTQTPSHQVTQMGQEVILRCVPISNHLYFYWYRQILGQKVEFLVSFYNNEISEKSEIFDDQFSVERPDGSNFTLKIRSTKLEDSAMYFCASTEGTGAGNTIYFGEGSWLTVV.

The J gene is TRBJ2-7, the V gene TRBV12-3 or TRBV12-4; perhaps TRBD2 as D (6 bases). This CDR3 has 15 residues. V was cut by 3 bases and J by 0 bases, with 12 bases left in between. DNA for the CDR3: TGTGCCAGCAGTTTGCGGCAGGGAGGCTCCTACGAGCAGTACTTC. Translation: CASSLRQGGSYEQYF.

This clonotype was observed a handful of times. The chain is built from TRBV12-3 or TRBV12-4 and TRBJ2-5; a possible D gene is TRBD1 (6 bases). Trimming pared 6 bases from V and 3 bases from J, leaving 8 bases between. The length of the CDR3 is 12 residues. CDR3 in DNA: TGTGCCAGCAGCAACAGGGAAGAGACCCAGTACTTC. It specifies CASSNREETQYF.

This clonotype was detected ten times or more. The chain employs TRBV29-1 and TRBJ2-3; D might be TRBD2 (5 bases). V lost 1 base and J lost 6, with 14 bases in between. Germline CDR1 is SQVTM and CDR2 is ANQGSEA. This CDR3 has 14 residues. CDR3 sequence reads: CSVEGDEGPDTQYF. CDR3 coding DNA: TGCAGCGTTGAAGGCGACGAGGGTCCGGATACGCAGTATTTT.

In nucleotides, the CDR3 is TGCGCCAGCAGCCGCGGGGCAGGGAGTGGACAAGAGACCCAGTACTTC. Translation: CASSRGAGSGQETQYF. The chain links TRBV5-1 to TRBJ2-5; D may be TRBD2 (6 bases). The CDR3 is 16 amino acids. V dropped 4 bases and J dropped 2 bases, with 18 bases sitting between them. CDR1 and CDR2 (germline): SGHRS, YFSETQ.

This clonotype was seen a few times. The rearrangement uses TRBV27 and TRBJ1-1, with D tentatively TRBD1 (6 bases). The CDR3 is 14 residues long. Trimming stripped 3 bases from V and 3 bases from J, with 11 bases between. Germline V gene sequence: CDR1 MNHEY, CDR2 SMNVEV (reference sequence). DNA of the CDR3: TGTGCCAGCAGTTTGAGGGGGGCGTACACTGAAGCTTTCTTT. Its translation: CASSLRGAYTEAFF.

This chain links TRBV12-3 or TRBV12-4 with TRBJ2-7, with TRBD1 matching over 10 bases. After removal of 5 bases from V and 5 bases from J, the junction contained 9 bases not matched to a gene. The CDR3 spans 15 residues. CDR3 residues: CASSPAGTGAHEQYF. CDR3 coding DNA: TGTGCCAGCAGTCCCGCCGGGACAGGGGCCCACGAGCAGTACTTC.

This rearrangement joins TRBV4-2 to TRBJ1-6; D might be TRBD1 (5 bases). Germline V gene lookup returns CDR1 LGHNA and CDR2 YNFKEQ. The ends were cut back, 3 bases at V and 5 bases at J, with 14 bases in the middle. The CDR3 runs 16 residues. CDR3 residues: CASSQRTGHDNSPLHF. The CDR3 DNA reads as TGTGCCAGCAGCCAGAGAACGGGGCACGATAATTCACCCCTCCACTTT.

With respect to this clonotype: This may come from a read error, since a much larger clone is one base off. V gene TRBV5-1 combines with J gene TRBJ2-7; TRBD2 might be the D (5 bases). Germline loops: CDR1 SGHRS, CDR2 YFSETQ. The CDR3 length is 15 residues. The CDR3 bases are TGCACCAGCAGCTTGAGTAGCGTGGGCTCCTACGAGCAGTACTTC. Protein sequence: CTSSLSSVGSYEQYF. The full variable domain, its missing parts supplied by reference TRBV5-1 and TRBJ2-7, is KAGVTQTPRYLIKTRGQQVTLSCSPISGHRSVSWYQQTPGQGLQFLFEYFSETQRNKGNFPGRFSGRQFSNSRSEMNVSTLELGDSALYLCTSSLSSVGSYEQYFGPGTRLTVT.

The rearrangement uses TRBV6-1 and TRBJ1-5; the match to TRBD1 covers 7 bases. In germline, CDR1 is MNHNS, CDR2 SASEGT. The V segment lost 5 bases and the J segment 1 base; nucleotides outside the gene matches: 5. The CDR3 consists of 15 residues. CDR3 nucleotide sequence: TGTGCCAGCAGTAGGGGACAGTACAGCAATCAGCCCCAGCATTTT. Translation: CASSRGQYSNQPQHF.

The sample holds a few counts of this clonotype. V gene TRBV5-1 combines with J gene TRBJ1-6, with D possibly matching TRBD1 (6 bases). Trimming left V 4 bases short and J 9 bases short, with 20 bases between. CDR1 is SGHRS, CDR2 YFSETQ, per germline. The CDR3 is 16 residues long. CDR3 coding DNA: TGCGCCAGCAGCACCGGCGGGTCAGGGGATGTTTCACCCCTCCACTTT. It encodes CASSTGGSGDVSPLHF.

This clonotype was detected a few times. The gene calls are TRBV27 and TRBJ2-2; TRBD2 aligns across 10 bases. Germline CDR1 is MNHEY and CDR2 is SMNVEV (reference sequence). The length of the CDR3 is 15 residues. The trim removed 6 bases at V and 4 bases at J, leaving 5 bases unmatched. DNA of the CDR3: TGTGCCAGCAGCCTAGCGGGGGAGGTCACCGGGGAGCTGTTTTTT. Protein sequence: CASSLAGEVTGELFF.

The gene calls are TRBV20-1 and TRBJ2-1; 10 nucleotides line up with TRBD2. The CDR3 extends over 16 amino acids. J was trimmed by 0 bases and V by 0 bases; bases with no gene match: 2. Germline lookup yields CDR1 DFQATT and CDR2 SNEGSKA (reference sequence). The CDR3 reads CSARDGLAVSYNEQFF. The DNA for the CDR3 is TGCAGTGCTAGAGATGGACTAGCGGTCTCCTACAATGAGCAGTTCTTC.

This clonotype was detected many times. This chain connects TRBV10-3 to TRBJ2-2, with D perhaps matching TRBD2 (5 bases). V lost 2 bases, J lost 0 bases, and 13 bases lay in between. The CDR3 runs to 17 residues. CDR1 is ENHRY and CDR2 is SYGVKD in the germline V gene. The CDR3 DNA sequence: TGTGCCATCAGTGAGACGGGAAAGACACCGAACACCGGGGAGCTGTTTTTT. This gives the protein CAISETGKTPNTGELFF.

The sample holds many counts of this clonotype. The chain is built from TRBV12-3 or TRBV12-4 and TRBJ2-4, with D perhaps TRBD1 or TRBD2 (6 bases each). V was clipped by 7 bases and J by 2 bases, with 12 bases between them. The CDR3 runs 14 residues. The CDR3 loop reads CASNQGGPKNIQYF. As DNA, the CDR3 is TGTGCCAGCAACCAAGGGGGGCCCAAAAACATTCAGTACTTC.

The chain has TRBV28 and TRBJ1-4; D is possibly TRBD1 (5 bases). V was clipped by 2 bases and J by 4 bases, with 11 bases between them. The germline CDR1 and CDR2 sequences are MDHEN and SYDVKM. The CDR3 runs to 15 residues. The CDR3 region has the DNA TGTGCCAGCAGTTTAACAGGCACCTATAATGAAAAACTGTTTTTT. This translates into CASSLTGTYNEKLFF.

This clonotype was seen only a few times. The chain links TRBV9 to TRBJ1-1, with D possibly TRBD1 on 5 matching bases. The CDR3 has 15 residues. Trimming cost V 0 bases and J 0 bases, with 9 bases left between them. Germline assignment: CDR1 SGDLS and CDR2 YYNGEE. CDR3 coding DNA: TGTGCCAGCAGCGTAGACGGGGCCGTGAACACTGAAGCTTTCTTT. It yields the protein CASSVDGAVNTEAFF.

This clonotype showed up just a few times. The chain couples TRBV10-3 to TRBJ1-1; the D gene is possibly TRBD1 (5 bases). The CDR3 spans 15 residues. CDR1 and CDR2 (germline): ENHRY, SYGVKD. Trimming shortened V by 3 bases and J by 4 bases, and 15 bases separated the two germline ends. DNA of the CDR3: TGTGCCATCAGTGAATTCCCGACAGCGGGCACTGAAGCTTTCTTT. Its protein product is CAISEFPTAGTEAFF.

CDR3 sequence: CASSLWGNNEKLFF. The CDR3 DNA reads as TGTGCCAGCAGCTTATGGGGAAATAATGAAAAACTGTTTTTT. This chain joins TRBV7-4 and TRBJ1-4; D is undetermined. The V gene's germline CDR1 is SGHVT and CDR2 SQSDAQ. The CDR3 sequence is 14 residues long. V was trimmed by 2 bases and J by 4 bases, leaving 8 bases between them.

J is TRBJ2-3 and V is TRBV7-2; a weak D match, TRBD1 (5 bases). The ends were cut back, 8 bases at V and 0 bases at J, with 12 bases in the middle. Germline V lookup: CDR1 SGHTA, CDR2 FQGNSA. The CDR3 covers 14 residues. The CDR3 DNA sequence: TGTGCCAGCGCTCGGACACTGAGCACAGATACGCAGTATTTT. Amino acid sequence: CASARTLSTDTQYF.